This TCR beta chain was observed in a study of beta chain features in type 1 diabetes. General study points: A possible short-template PCR bias applies equally to patients and controls. Type 1 diabetes patients had TCRB CDR3s that were shorter (moderately but significantly so) in all four CD4+ subsets. Type 1 diabetes patients had fewer VDJ junction insertions and more deletions.

The junction had 6 bases not matched to a gene; V was cut back by 5 bases and J by 11 bases. Germline CDR1 SGHTA, CDR2 FQGTGA. The CDR3 sequence is 12 residues long. Isolated RNA was reverse transcribed in full, so expressed TCRB transcripts were sequenced. This table comes from immunoSEQ multiplex PCR, and its TCRdb copy is limited to in-frame clones, with some not included. Of approximately 170,000 clones listed, approximately 7.8% were seen once; the top ten hold roughly 0.97%. Blood was drawn once from each donor into heparinised tubes. The draws averaged approximately 110 mL. CD45RO/CCR7/CD25/CD127/CD95/CD27 separated CD4+ naive, central memory, regulatory and stem cell-like memory cells by sorting. As concerns this clone: As yet, its antigen is unknown.

The source of this sequence is a woman between 35 and 50 years old with type 1 diabetes. The chain links TRBV7-3 to TRBJ2-1; 7 bases are a match to TRBD2. Specimen: central memory CD4+ T cells from blood. CDR3 DNA sequence: TGTGCCAGCAGCCCCGGGGGGAGTCAGCAGTTCTTC. Protein sequence: CASSPGGSQQFF. Full variable domain (outside the CDR3, taken from reference TRBV7-3 and TRBJ2-1): GAGVSQTPSNKVTEKGKYVELRCDPISGHTALYWYRQSLGQGPEFLIYFQGTGAADDSGLPNDRFFAVRPEGSVSTLKIQRTERGDSAVYLCASSPGGSQQFFGPGTRLTVL.